This entry concerns a single T cell receptor beta chain. The sample belongs to a study of T cells in Graves' hyperthyroidism and ophthalmopathy. Trimming took off 7 bases at V and 5 bases at J, with 9 bases between the two ends. This CDR3 spans 11 amino acids. In germline, CDR1 is GTSNPN, CDR2 SVGIG (reference sequence). The TCR beta CDR3 regions underwent amplification using RNA transcripts as the source. When the TCR CDR3 underwent first-round RT-PCR, the HTBI primer set was used. TCRdb reprocessed the multiplex PCR reads with MiXCR, giving one entry per CDR3 protein. The sample shows roughly 300,000 distinct CDR3 sequences, 20% to 25% of them seen only once.

The V gene is TRBV30, the J gene TRBJ2-4, with a weak D call TRBD2 (7 bases). This clonotype was obtained from a woman aged 50 to 65 with Graves' hyperthyroidism. What was sequenced was blood. CDR3 DNA: TGTGCCTCGGGGGGCGAAAACATTCAGTACTTC. Translated, it gives CASGGENIQYF.